Below, 25 T cell receptor beta chains from the same sample are listed, as sequenced in a study of T cells in Graves' hyperthyroidism and ophthalmopathy. What was amplified from RNA transcripts were TCR beta CDR3 regions. A set of HTBI primers served as the primers for a first-round RT-PCR of the TCR CDR3. One entry per CDR3 protein results from TCRdb running MiXCR on the multiplex PCR reads. Counted here are hundreds of thousands of distinct CDR3 sequences, about 15% occurring once; the ten biggest clones make up roughly 10%. Source material: blood. The source of these receptors is a woman under 30 with Graves' hyperthyroidism.

The chain couples TRBV24-1 to TRBJ2-7; 10 bases are shared with TRBD1. Germline loops: CDR1 KGHDR, CDR2 SFDVKD. The CDR3 has 13 amino acids. The ends lost 4 bases at V and 5 bases at J; junction bases unmatched: 1. CDR3 amino acids: CATSETGGDEQYF. CDR3 bases: TGTGCCACCAGTGAGACAGGGGGCGACGAGCAGTACTTC.

This clonotype was recorded at least ten times. The rearrangement joins TRBV18 to TRBJ2-5; 7 nucleotides align to TRBD2. CDR1 and CDR2 (germline): KGHSH, LQKENI. The CDR3 is 15 residues long. The J segment lost 5 bases and the V segment lost 3 bases, leaving 9 bases of the junction unmatched. CDR3 loop: CASSPWEGFDETQYF. For the CDR3, the DNA is TGTGCCAGCTCACCCTGGGAGGGCTTCGATGAGACCCAGTACTTC.

This clonotype was counted only a few times. The gene calls are TRBV3-1 and TRBJ1-4; weak D call: TRBD1 (5 bases). Germline CDR1 LGHDT, CDR2 YNNKEL (reference sequence). The CDR3 consists of 16 residues. Between the trimmed V and J ends, which lost 3 bases and 0 bases, there was a span of 11 bases. DNA for the CDR3: TGTGCCAGCAGCCAGTGGGACGGAGCAACTAATGAAAAACTGTTTTTT. It codes for CASSQWDGATNEKLFF. Based on the CDR3 plus reference TRBV3-1 and TRBJ1-4, the full variable domain is DTAVSQTPKYLVTQMGNDKSIKCEQNLGHDTMYWYKQDSKKFLKIMFSYNNKELIINETVPNRFSPKSPDKAHLNLHINSLELGDSAVYFCASSQWDGATNEKLFFGSGTQLSVL.

Only a few counts were recorded for this clonotype. V and J are TRBV7-9 and TRBJ1-2; D remains ambiguous. Trimming left V 5 bases short and J 5 bases short, with 9 bases between. CDR1 and CDR2 from the germline V gene are SEHNR and FQNEAQ (reference sequence). The CDR3 is 12 amino acids. The CDR3 loop is CASSADTYGYTF. The CDR3 DNA sequence: TGTGCCAGCAGCGCTGACACGTATGGCTACACCTTC. The full variable domain, its missing parts supplied by reference TRBV7-9 and TRBJ1-2, is DTGVSQNPRHKITKRGQNVTFRCDPISEHNRLYWYRQTLGQGPEFLTYFQNEAQLEKSRLLSDRFSAERPKGSFSTLEIQRTEQGDSAMYLCASSADTYGYTFGSGTRLTVV.

This clonotype was seen a handful of times. This rearrangement joins TRBV12-3 or TRBV12-4 to TRBJ2-7; D gene unclear. CDR3 length: 9 residues. V was clipped by 3 bases and J by 8 bases, with 2 bases between them. This CDR3 is CASSLQQYF. The CDR3 coding sequence is TGTGCCAGCAGTTTGCAGCAGTACTTC.

The sample holds a few counts of this clonotype. Just one base apart from a much larger clone, this may be a read error. The chain combines TRBV28 with TRBJ2-1, with a weak D call TRBD2 (5 bases). Germline-derived CDR1 and CDR2 are MDHEN and SYDVKM. The CDR3 consists of 12 residues. The CDR3 coding sequence is TGTGCCAGCAAGGACTCCTACAATGAGCAGCTCTTC. Amino acids: CASKDSYNEQLF.

This clonotype was observed a handful of times. The chain combines TRBV10-3 with TRBJ1-1; D ambiguous. This CDR3 comprises 12 residues. V shed 8 bases and J shed 2 bases, with 9 bases lying between them. The germline CDR1 and CDR2 sequences are ENHRY and SYGVKD. The CDR3 DNA reads as TGTGCCATCGGGGAGGTAAACACTGAAGCTTTCTTT. Encoded protein: CAIGEVNTEAFF.

V gene TRBV20-1 combines with J gene TRBJ1-2; a weak D match, TRBD1 (6 bases). Per the germline V gene, CDR1 is DFQATT and CDR2 is SNEGSKA (reference sequence). The CDR3 is 16 residues long. V lost 0 bases, J lost 1 base, and 15 bases lay in between. The CDR3 bases are TGCAGTGCTAGAGATTTCAGGGGACGGGATAACTATGGCTACACCTTC. Protein product: CSARDFRGRDNYGYTF.

This clonotype was recorded many times. The chain combines TRBV13 with TRBJ2-7; TRBD2 agrees at 8 bases. This CDR3 contains 16 residues. V shed 5 bases, J shed 0 bases, and the junction held 9 bases outside the gene matches. Looked up from germline, CDR1 is PRHDT and CDR2 is FYEKMQ (reference sequence). The CDR3 loop is CASSPGGGRRSYEQYF. The CDR3 coding sequence is TGTGCCAGCAGCCCCGGGGGGGGGCGACGCTCCTACGAGCAGTACTTC.

The V and J genes are TRBV10-2 and TRBJ2-1; D may be TRBD2 (6 bases). The end of the DNA aligns better with TRBJ2-7, so the J call may be wrong. Germline lookup yields CDR1 WSHSY and CDR2 SAAADI. The CDR3 consists of 14 residues. The CDR3 region is CAVAGVAEYNEQYF. CDR3 coding DNA: TGCGCCGTCGCCGGGGTAGCGGAATACAATGAGCAGTACTTC.

Turning to this clonotype: A much larger clone is a single base away; this may be a read error. The J gene is TRBJ2-1, the V gene TRBV27; perhaps TRBD1 as D (6 bases). Germline lookup yields CDR1 MNHEY and CDR2 SMNVEV (reference sequence). V lost 10 bases to trimming and J lost 3 bases, with 19 bases between them. This CDR3 region has 15 residues. The CDR3 DNA reads TGTGCCACCCCCGAGTCAGGGGCTTTCTACAATGAGCAGTTCTTC. The encoded protein is CATPESGAFYNEQFF.

This clonotype occurred a few times. The chain recombines TRBV6-1 with TRBJ2-3; 8 bases fit TRBD1. Per the germline V gene, CDR1 is MNHNS and CDR2 is SASEGT. The ends lost 7 bases at V and 1 base at J; junction bases unmatched: 4. The CDR3 has 14 amino acids. The CDR3 DNA sequence: TGTGCCAGCACCCCGACAGGGGGCACAGATACGCAGTATTTT. This translates into CASTPTGGTDTQYF.

This clonotype was detected ten times or more. The V and J genes are TRBV20-1 and TRBJ2-5, with 12 bases lining up with TRBD2. In germline, CDR1 is DFQATT, CDR2 SNEGSKA (reference sequence). The J segment lost 4 bases and the V segment lost 0 bases, leaving 3 bases of the junction unmatched. This CDR3 region has 15 residues. CDR3 sequence reads: CSARDWGLAGETQYF. The CDR3 DNA reads TGCAGTGCTAGAGATTGGGGACTAGCGGGAGAGACCCAGTACTTC.

This clonotype was found many times. V gene TRBV28 combines with J gene TRBJ1-5, with 7 bases matching TRBD1. The CDR3 runs to 14 residues. J was trimmed by 10 bases and V by 7 bases; bases with no gene match: 13. Germline CDR1 is MDHEN and CDR2 is SYDVKM. Here the CDR3 reads CASKARDSRTPQHF. In DNA, the CDR3 is TGTGCCAGCAAGGCCCGGGACAGTAGAACTCCCCAGCATTTT.

This clonotype showed up many times. The V gene is TRBV28, the J gene TRBJ2-1; D uncertain. This CDR3 region has 12 residues. Germline values: CDR1 MDHEN, CDR2 SYDVKM. Trimming shortened V by 4 bases and J by 9 bases, and 10 bases separated the two germline ends. The CDR3 nucleotides read TGTGCCAGCAGTTCCATCTGGTTTGAGCAGTTCTTC. Residues: CASSSIWFEQFF. The full variable domain, rest sourced from reference TRBV28 and TRBJ2-1, is DVKVTQSSRYLVKRTGEKVFLECVQDMDHENMFWYRQDPGLGLRLIYFSYDVKMKEKGDIPEGYSVSREKKERFSLILESASTNQTSMYLCASSSIWFEQFFGPGTRLTVL.

This clonotype was counted between two and nine times. A read error may explain this, as a much larger clone is one base away. The rearrangement uses TRBV11-2 and TRBJ2-1; the D gene is possibly TRBD2 (5 bases). This CDR3 is 16 amino acids long. CDR1 SGHAT and CDR2 FQNNGV come from the germline V gene. CDR3 sequence (DNA): TGTGCCAGCAGCTTAGAACGAGGGTACGCCTACAATGAGCGGTTCTTC. The encoded protein is CASSLERGYAYNERFF.

The CDR3 nucleotides are TGTGCCAGCAGTTTGGTGCAGGAGGCACCGAACACTGAAGCTTTCTTT. Its translation: CASSLVQEAPNTEAFF. V usage is TRBV28 and J usage is TRBJ1-1; no reliable D call. The V end lost 3 bases, the J end lost 1 base, and 15 bases lay between the germline ends. Germline CDR1 MDHEN, CDR2 SYDVKM. The CDR3 spans 16 residues.

V and J are TRBV9 and TRBJ2-2; 8 bases are shared with TRBD1. The CDR3 is 16 amino acids. Germline V gene data show CDR1 as SGDLS and CDR2 as YYNGEE. The V segment lost 3 bases and the J segment 0 bases; nucleotides outside the gene matches: 4. Here the CDR3 DNA reads TGTGCCAGCAGCGCGGACAGGGAGGCGAACACCGGGGAGCTGTTTTTT. This gives the protein CASSADREANTGELFF.

This clonotype showed up many times. The chain uses TRBV12-5 and TRBJ2-1, with 12 bases lining up with TRBD2. The CDR3 is made up of 18 amino acids. Germline CDR1 reads LGHNT; CDR2 reads FRNRAP. V lost 2 bases, J lost 7 bases, and 12 bases stayed unmatched. The CDR3 loop reads CASGLSLAGGPLGNEQFF. The CDR3 DNA sequence: TGTGCTAGTGGTTTGTCTCTAGCGGGAGGGCCTCTTGGTAATGAGCAGTTCTTC.

This clonotype was observed a few times. The chain has TRBV15 and TRBJ1-4; tentative D call: TRBD1 (5 bases). Germline V gives CDR1 LNHNV, CDR2 YYDKDF (reference sequence). The V end lost 0 bases, the J end lost 7 bases, and 12 bases lay between the germline ends. There are 15 residues in the CDR3. CDR3 sequence reads: CATSRDGVRAEKLFF. The DNA of the CDR3 is TGTGCCACCAGCAGAGACGGAGTCAGGGCTGAAAAACTGTTTTTT.

A remark on this clonotype: A read error may explain this, as a much larger clone is one base away. CDR3 region: CSARDPAKLHDKPYEHYF. The CDR3 nucleotides are TGCAGTGCTAGGGACCCAGCCAAGCTTCACGACAAACCCTACGAGCATTACTTC. The chain employs TRBV20-1 and TRBJ2-7; unclear D gene. CDR3 size: 18 residues. In germline, CDR1 is DFQATT, CDR2 SNEGSKA (reference sequence).

This clonotype came up a few times. The genes are TRBV6-1 and TRBJ1-5, with TRBD1 matching 10 bases. Germline V lookup: CDR1 MNHNS, CDR2 SASEGT. The CDR3 sequence is 16 residues long. Trimming took 5 bases from V and 4 from J; bases not matched to a gene: 8. The chain's CDR3 is CASSYVRQGANQPQHF. The CDR3 DNA reads as TGTGCCAGCAGTTACGTTAGACAGGGGGCTAATCAGCCCCAGCATTTT.

There are many counts of this clonotype. This rearrangement joins TRBV30 to TRBJ1-1; maybe TRBD1 (6 bases). The V end lost 2 bases, the J end lost 1 base, and 8 bases lay between the germline ends. CDR3 length: 13 amino acids. Per germline, CDR1 GTSNPN and CDR2 SVGIG (reference sequence). The CDR3: CAWSWGQNTEAFF. In DNA, the CDR3 is TGTGCCTGGAGTTGGGGACAGAACACTGAAGCTTTCTTT.

This clonotype was seen just once. The chain couples TRBV4-1 to TRBJ1-5; the match to TRBD1 covers 8 bases. The CDR3 totals 15 residues. Germline V lookup: CDR1 MGHRA, CDR2 YSYEKL. With 3 bases clipped from V and 5 bases from J, the junction kept 6 bases outside the gene matches. The chain's CDR3 is CASSHHDRGDQPQHF. The CDR3 region has the DNA TGCGCCAGCAGCCATCACGACAGGGGCGATCAGCCCCAGCATTTT.

This clonotype was recorded a few times. The V gene is TRBV24-1, the J gene TRBJ2-6; no definite D call. V was cut by 2 bases and J by 8 bases, with 0 bases left in between. Per the germline V gene, CDR1 is KGHDR and CDR2 is SFDVKD. The CDR3 has 11 residues. The DNA for the CDR3 is TGTGCCACCAGTGATTCCAACGTCCTGACTTTC. Protein product: CATSDSNVLTF.